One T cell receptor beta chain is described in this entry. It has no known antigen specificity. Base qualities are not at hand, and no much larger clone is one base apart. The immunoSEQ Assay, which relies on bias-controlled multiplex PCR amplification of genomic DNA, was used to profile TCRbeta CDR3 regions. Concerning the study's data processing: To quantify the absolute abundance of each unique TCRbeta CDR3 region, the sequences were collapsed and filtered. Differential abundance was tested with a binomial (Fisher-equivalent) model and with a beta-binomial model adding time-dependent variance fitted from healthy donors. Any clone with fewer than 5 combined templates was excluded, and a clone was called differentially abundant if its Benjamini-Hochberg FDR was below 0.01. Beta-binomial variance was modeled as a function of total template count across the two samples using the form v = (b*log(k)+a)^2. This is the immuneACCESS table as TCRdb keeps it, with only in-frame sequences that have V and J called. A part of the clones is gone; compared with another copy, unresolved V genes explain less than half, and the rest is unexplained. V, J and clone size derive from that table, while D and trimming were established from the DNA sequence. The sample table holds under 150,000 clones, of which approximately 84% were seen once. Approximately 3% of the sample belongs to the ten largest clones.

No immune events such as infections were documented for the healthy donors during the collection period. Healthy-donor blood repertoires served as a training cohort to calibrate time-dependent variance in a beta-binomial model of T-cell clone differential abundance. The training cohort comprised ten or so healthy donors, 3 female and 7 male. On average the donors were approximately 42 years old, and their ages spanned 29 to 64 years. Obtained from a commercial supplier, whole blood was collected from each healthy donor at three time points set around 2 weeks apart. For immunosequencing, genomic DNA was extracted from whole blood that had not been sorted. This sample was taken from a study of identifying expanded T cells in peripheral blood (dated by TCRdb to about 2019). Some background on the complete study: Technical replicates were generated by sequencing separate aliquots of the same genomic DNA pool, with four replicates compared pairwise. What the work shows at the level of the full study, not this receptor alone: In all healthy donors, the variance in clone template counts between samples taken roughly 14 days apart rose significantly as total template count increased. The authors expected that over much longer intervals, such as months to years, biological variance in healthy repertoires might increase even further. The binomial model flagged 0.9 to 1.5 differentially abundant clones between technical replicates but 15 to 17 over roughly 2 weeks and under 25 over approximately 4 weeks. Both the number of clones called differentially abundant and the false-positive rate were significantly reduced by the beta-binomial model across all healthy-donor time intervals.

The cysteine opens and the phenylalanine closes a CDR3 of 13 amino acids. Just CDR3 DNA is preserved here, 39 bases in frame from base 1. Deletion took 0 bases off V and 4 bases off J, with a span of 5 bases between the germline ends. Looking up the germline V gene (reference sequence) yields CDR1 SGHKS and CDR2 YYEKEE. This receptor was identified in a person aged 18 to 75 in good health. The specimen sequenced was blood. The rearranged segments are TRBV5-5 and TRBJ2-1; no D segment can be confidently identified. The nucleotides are TGTGCCAGCAGCTTGGCACAGTACAATGAGCAGTTCTTC. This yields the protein CASSLAQYNEQFF.